This is a list of T cell receptor beta chains from one sample in a study of shared T cell receptors in the human thymus. Clones were read by immunoSEQ multiplex PCR, and TCRdb kept only the in-frame ones, dropping some. The sample lists 500,000 to 850,000 clones, around 87% occurring once. The sample was also reused in another study, on human thymus T cells.

Sequencing was done on a sample of thymocytes. The receptors come from a boy younger than two with a congenital heart defect. Each CDR3 is given with its conserved first and last residue. A D gene is named only where the DNA matches it firmly. Only some rows state a clone size, as once, few, many or a class for expanded clones.

NA TRBJ1-1 TRBV6-5 NA TGTGCCAGCTCTGGTAGTCGGGGGGCCACTGAAGCTTTCTTT CASSGSRGATEAFF
TRBD2 TRBJ2-5 TRBV18 NA TGTGCCAGCTCAGCGGACTCAGGGAGGGGAGAGACCCAGTACTTC CASSADSGRGETQYF
TRBD2 TRBJ2-7 TRBV6-1 few TGTGCCAGCAGTGACTTTGCGGGAGGCGAGCAGTACTTC CASSDFAGGEQYF
NA TRBJ1-2 TRBV18 few TGTGCCAGCTCACCCCCTCTGGGATCGGGGGAAAGGGGCTACACCTTC CASSPPLGSGERGYTF
NA TRBJ2-7 TRBV28 once TGTGCCAGCACCTGTTGGCGAGGGACCTACGAGCAGTACTTC CASTCWRGTYEQYF
NA TRBJ1-4 TRBV2 NA TGTGCCAGCAGTTACAGGGAGATGGCAACTAATGAAAAACTGTTTTTT CASSYREMATNEKLFF
NA TRBJ2-2 TRBV11-2 NA TGTGCCAGCACCATTGGAGGGTCCAACGGGGAGCTGTTTTTT CASTIGGSNGELFF
TRBD1 TRBJ2-7 TRBV27 NA TGTGCCAGCAGTTTGTCAGGGGGAATCTACGAGCAGTACTTC CASSLSGGIYEQYF
TRBD1 TRBJ1-1 TRBV28 NA TGTGCCAGCAGTTTTTACCTGACAGGGGAAGCTTTCTTT CASSFYLTGEAFF
TRBD1 TRBJ1-2 TRBV28 NA TGTGCCAGCAGTCAAACAGGGACAGGAGGGAACTATGGCTACACCTTC CASSQTGTGGNYGYTF
NA TRBJ1-5 TRBV28 NA TGTGCCAGCAGTTTGAGAGAAGGGTCCAGGGGAAGGAATCAGCCCCAGCATTTT CASSLREGSRGRNQPQHF
TRBD1 TRBJ1-3 TRBV28 NA TGTGCCAGCAGTTTTCCACCCGGGACAGGCTCTGCAAAAGCATTT CASSFPPGTGSAKAF
TRBD1 TRBJ2-7 TRBV5-4 NA TGTGCCAGCAGCAGCCCGGACAGGGACTTTCCTGACGAGCAGTACTTC CASSSPDRDFPDEQYF
NA TRBJ2-4 TRBV10-3 NA TGTGCCACCCATGAGGGCCCTAGAGCCAAAAACATTCAGTACTTC CATHEGPRAKNIQYF
TRBD1 TRBJ2-2 TRBV4-3 NA TGCGCCAGCAGCCAACCCCAAACAGGGGGCGTGTCCGGGGAGCTGTTTTTT CASSQPQTGGVSGELFF
TRBD1 TRBJ2-7 TRBV6-4 NA TGTGCCAGCAACAATAACGGAGGGGACAGGGGACCGACCTACGAGCAGTACTTC CASNNNGGDRGPTYEQYF
NA TRBJ1-5 TRBV28 NA TGTGCCAGCACCTACCGGGAGAAAGACAATCAGCCCCAGCATTTT CASTYREKDNQPQHF
TRBD1 TRBJ1-2 TRBV4-3 NA TGCGCCAGCAGCCAAAACGGGACAGGGGAATATGGCTACACCTTC CASSQNGTGEYGYTF
TRBD1 TRBJ1-2 TRBV5-6 NA TGTGCCAGCAGCTTGGCAGACAGGGGCCAACCCACCTTC CASSLADRGQPTF
TRBD2 TRBJ2-5 TRBV7-2 NA TGTGCCAGCAGCTTACCACTTAGCGGGTGGCAAGAGACCCAGTACTTC CASSLPLSGWQETQYF
TRBD1 TRBJ2-2 TRBV6-6 once TGTGCCAGCAGTTCGGACAGGGGGGCCGGGGAGCTGTTTTTT CASSSDRGAGELFF
NA TRBJ2-3 TRBV29-1 NA TGCAGCGCTGCGGACTATCCAAGGTCGAGCACAGATACGCAGTATTTT CSAADYPRSSTDTQYF
NA TRBJ2-6 TRBV25-1 few TGTGCCAGCATGGGGATGGGGGGGCCTGGGGCCAACGTCCTGACTTTC CASMGMGGPGANVLTF
TRBD1 TRBJ1-2 TRBV28 NA TGTGCCAGCAGTCACGGGACAGACTATGGCTACACCTTC CASSHGTDYGYTF
TRBD1 TRBJ1-4 TRBV2 NA TGTGCCAGCAGTCCGGGACAGAAAACAACTAATGAAAAACTGTTTTTT CASSPGQKTTNEKLFF
NA TRBJ2-6 TRBV7-9 NA TGTGCCAGCAGCTTCAGGGGTGGGGGCTCTGGGGCCAACGTCCTGACTTTC CASSFRGGGSGANVLTF
TRBD1 TRBJ2-3 TRBV6-1 NA TGTGCCAGCAGCGACCTGGGACAGGGGAGGGATACGCAGTATTTT CASSDLGQGRDTQYF
TRBD1 TRBJ1-6 TRBV30 NA TGTGCCTCTGCCCGGGACAGGGATTCACCCCTCCACTTT CASARDRDSPLHF
NA TRBJ2-3 TRBV7-2 NA TGTGCCAGCAGCTTAGCGTTAGGACGGAGGATTAGCACAGATACGCAGTATTTT CASSLALGRRISTDTQYF
NA TRBJ2-1 TRBV4-3 NA TGCGCCAGCAGCCGGGCCCGGACTCTCCTCTACAATGAGCAGTTCTTC CASSRARTLLYNEQFF
NA TRBJ2-1 TRBV6-5 NA TGTGCCAGCAGGGCCCGGGGGAAATCCTACAATGAGCAGTTCTTC CASRARGKSYNEQFF
TRBD1 TRBJ1-2 TRBV9 NA TGTGCCAGCAGCGTAGATCCGACAGGGACCTATGGCTACACCTTC CASSVDPTGTYGYTF
NA TRBJ1-2 TRBV28 once TGTGCCAGTCGGCGGAGTATAGGCTACACCTTC CASRRSIGYTF
NA TRBJ1-5 TRBV6-1 NA TGTGCCAGCACCCCTAAGGCAGACTGGCGGCCCCAGCATTTT CASTPKADWRPQHF
NA TRBJ1-2 TRBV19 NA TGTGCCAGTAGTACCAACGGGGAAATTCCCTCTAACTATGGCTACACCTTC CASSTNGEIPSNYGYTF
TRBD1 TRBJ1-2 TRBV13 NA TGTGCCAGCAGCTTCGCGCGGCAGAGGACAGGGGACTATGGCTACACCTTC CASSFARQRTGDYGYTF
NA TRBJ2-1 TRBV14 NA TGTGCCAGCAGCCAAGGGTTTGGCAGGGATCTACACAATGAGCAGTTCTTC CASSQGFGRDLHNEQFF
TRBD2 TRBJ2-1 TRBV7-8 once TGTGCCAGCAGTTGGGAGCGGGAGGTCTATCCCCCACAGTTCTTC CASSWEREVYPPQFF
TRBD2 TRBJ2-7 TRBV7-8 once TGTGCCAGCAGCGCCCGACTAGCAGAAAGATACGAGCAGTACTTC CASSARLAERYEQYF
TRBD1 TRBJ2-1 TRBV19 NA TGTGCCAGTAGGCAGGGACAGGGGAACAATGAGCAGTTCTTC CASRQGQGNNEQFF
NA TRBJ2-1 TRBV13 NA TGTGCCAGCAGCTTAGGTCCGGTGGTGGTAGCCTACAATGAGCAGTTCTTC CASSLGPVVVAYNEQFF
NA TRBJ2-3 TRBV27 NA TGTGCCAGCAGTCCGCTCAGCCTGGGGGCTACTAGCACAGATACGCAGTATTTT CASSPLSLGATSTDTQYF
NA TRBJ1-2 TRBV7-2 NA TGTGCCAGCAGCCCAGAACGGGAATCTTTCATCTATGGCTACACCTTC CASSPERESFIYGYTF
NA TRBJ2-1 TRBV7-3 once TGTGCCAGCACCAGCAAGCCCGGGGGCTCCTACAATGAGCAGTTCTTC CASTSKPGGSYNEQFF
NA TRBJ1-5 TRBV7-2 NA TGTGCCAGCAGCTTACCCAGGGATAGCAATCAGCCCCAGCATTTT CASSLPRDSNQPQHF
TRBD2 TRBJ2-7 TRBV28 few TGTGCCAGCAGTCTCCGGGACTATGCATCCTACGAGCAGTACTTC CASSLRDYASYEQYF
TRBD1 TRBJ1-4 TRBV7-6 NA TGTGCCAGCAGCTTTCCAGGACAGGCCCCGGAAAAACTGTTTTTT CASSFPGQAPEKLFF
NA TRBJ2-7 TRBV12-5 once TGTGCTAGTGGTTTGGTAGGTGGGCCCTACGAGCAGTACTTC CASGLVGGPYEQYF
NA TRBJ1-5 TRBV2 NA TGTGCCAGCAGTGTAAGGGGAAATCAGCCCCAGCATTTT CASSVRGNQPQHF
NA TRBJ2-4 TRBV14 NA TGTGCCAGCAGCCCGCAAGGATATGGGGCGAGGACCAAAAACATTCAGTACTTC CASSPQGYGARTKNIQYF
TRBD1 TRBJ1-2 TRBV30 NA TGTGCCTGGAGCAGCGCGACAGGGGTTAATTATGGCTACACCTTC CAWSSATGVNYGYTF
NA TRBJ2-1 TRBV15 NA TGTGCCACCAGCAGAGACGTAGAGAATGAGCAGTTCTTC CATSRDVENEQFF
NA TRBJ2-2 TRBV6-5 NA TGTGCCAGCAGTTACTCGATATCGCAGGGAATCGGGGAGCTGTTTTTT CASSYSISQGIGELFF
TRBD2 TRBJ2-5 TRBV29-1 once TGCAGCGTTGAAAGGCCCCCGGGGGGAGAGACCCAGTACTTC CSVERPPGGETQYF
NA TRBJ1-1 TRBV20-1 NA TGCAGGATACAGGGCCCGGATGAAGCTTTCTTT CRIQGPDEAFF